What follows are 15 T cell receptor beta chains derived from one specimen sequenced in a study of blood T cells in healthy people across ages. Using a J-beta primer mix together with a sample-barcoded 5' primer, a second PCR was run for about 6 to 11 cycles. Each CDR3 protein gets one entry after TCRdb re-called the 5' RACE reads with MiXCR. The repertoire holds roughly 800,000 distinct CDR3 sequences, with roughly 50% as singletons. The sample consisted of blood. The receptors come from a man aged 25 to 45 in good health.

The genes are TRBV6-5 and TRBJ2-3; D uncertain. Trimming removed 4 bases at V and 6 bases at J, with 8 bases between. Germline V gene sequence: CDR1 MNHEY, CDR2 SVGAGI. The CDR3 length is 12 residues. The CDR3 is CASSSTGDTQYF. The CDR3 bases are TGTGCCAGCAGTTCCACCGGGGATACGCAGTATTTT.

The V call is TRBV11-3, the J call TRBJ2-5; D may match TRBD1 or TRBD2 (5 bases each). Germline CDR1 is SGHNT and CDR2 is YENEEA. The CDR3 length is 13 residues. Deletions cut 2 bases from V and 4 bases from J, with 8 bases between. This CDR3 is CASSLIGTETQYF. CDR3 nucleotides: TGTGCCAGCAGCTTAATAGGGACAGAGACCCAGTACTTC. Using reference TRBV11-3 and TRBJ2-5 for the parts outside the CDR3, the full variable domain is EAGVVQSPRYKIIEKKQPVAFWCNPISGHNTLYWYLQNLGQGPELLIRYENEEAVDDSQLPKDRFSAERLKGVDSTLKIQPAELGDSAVYLCASSLIGTETQYFGPGTRLLVL.

V gene TRBV7-9 combines with J gene TRBJ2-7; 11 positions match TRBD2. Germline V gives CDR1 SEHNR, CDR2 FQNEAQ (reference sequence). J gave up 3 bases and V 5 bases, and 3 bases lay outside the gene matches. The CDR3 runs 14 residues. The CDR3 reads CASSISGGDYEQYF. The CDR3 coding sequence is TGTGCCAGCAGCATTAGCGGGGGGGACTACGAGCAGTACTTC.

The chain couples TRBV28 to TRBJ2-7; 7 nucleotides agree with TRBD2. This CDR3 is built from 14 residues. Germline trimming cut 8 bases from V and 4 bases from J; bases unmatched to any gene: 11. Looked up from germline, CDR1 is MDHEN and CDR2 is SYDVKM. CDR3 bases: TGTGCCAGCGCTCTTGGCGGGAGTGGGTACGAGCAGTACTTC. Its translation: CASALGGSGYEQYF.

Only a few counts were recorded for this clonotype. The chain is built from TRBV7-9 and TRBJ1-6; weak D call: TRBD1 (5 bases). V lost 6 bases to trimming and J lost 7 bases, with 16 bases between them. Germline-derived CDR1 and CDR2 are SEHNR and FQNEAQ (reference sequence). This CDR3 contains 15 residues. The CDR3 region has the DNA TGTGCCAGCAGAACCTCAGGGAATCGGAATTCACCCCTCCACTTT. It yields the protein CASRTSGNRNSPLHF.

The chain has TRBV7-2 and TRBJ2-1; D could derive from TRBD1 or TRBD2 (6 bases each). V was shortened by 2 bases and J by 3 bases, with 11 bases between the two germline ends. The CDR3 is made up of 15 amino acids. Per the germline V gene, CDR1 is SGHTA and CDR2 is FQGNSA. CDR3 nucleotides: TGTGCCAGCAGCTTAATCCGGGGGCTCTACAATGAGCAGTTCTTC. This gives the protein CASSLIRGLYNEQFF.

This chain joins TRBV7-2 and TRBJ2-1, with TRBD1 identical over 11 bases. This CDR3 contains 14 residues. Germline lookup yields CDR1 SGHTA and CDR2 FQGNSA. With V trimmed by 5 bases and J by 8 bases, 5 bases remained unmatched. For the CDR3, the DNA is TGTGCCAGCAGCCCAGGACAGGGGGCATATGAGCAGTTCTTC. Translating gives CASSPGQGAYEQFF.

In this sample, this clonotype turned up many times. The chain uses TRBV7-8 and TRBJ2-7; D is possibly TRBD2 (6 bases). From germline, CDR1 is SGHVS and CDR2 FQNEAQ. The CDR3 sequence is 13 residues long. The ends were cut back, 1 base at V and 4 bases at J, with 8 bases in the middle. The CDR3 DNA reads TGTGCCAGCAGCTTAGGGGCGGGATACGAGCAGTACTTC. Translating it yields CASSLGAGYEQYF.

This clonotype has only a few counts. The V and J genes are TRBV6-6 and TRBJ1-2, with D maybe TRBD1 (5 bases). Germline CDR1 and CDR2: MNHNY and SVGAGI (reference sequence). The germline V and J ends were trimmed by 4 bases and 4 bases, with 19 bases remaining between them. The CDR3 is made up of 16 amino acids. The CDR3 sequence: CASSWARGRPVYGYTF. CDR3 nucleotides: TGTGCCAGCAGTTGGGCTAGGGGCAGGCCGGTCTATGGCTACACCTTC.

This chain connects TRBV4-3 to TRBJ1-6; a weak D match, TRBD1 (5 bases). Germline CDR1 is LGHNA and CDR2 is YSLEER. V lost 0 bases and J 6 bases, leaving 18 bases between the germline ends. The CDR3 spans 18 residues. This CDR3 reads CASSQDPPRGYGNSPLHF. The CDR3 DNA follows: TGCGCCAGCAGCCAAGATCCCCCTCGGGGCTACGGTAATTCACCCCTCCACTTT.

This chain uses TRBV7-2 with TRBJ2-5; D is undetermined. V was clipped by 0 bases and J by 11 bases, with 10 bases between them. There are 12 residues in the CDR3. Germline V gene data show CDR1 as SGHTA and CDR2 as FQGNSA. This chain's CDR3 is CASSLALKEQYF. DNA for the CDR3: TGTGCCAGCAGCTTAGCGCTAAAAGAGCAGTACTTC.

This chain links TRBV7-2 with TRBJ2-3, with TRBD2 matching 8 bases. J lost 1 base, V lost 6 bases, and 6 bases had no gene match. Germline values: CDR1 SGHTA, CDR2 FQGNSA. The CDR3 is made up of 15 amino acids. CDR3 in amino acids: CASRTTSEGTDTQYF. The CDR3 nucleotides read TGTGCCAGCAGAACGACTAGCGAGGGCACAGATACGCAGTATTTT.

The J gene is TRBJ2-7, the V gene TRBV4-3, with D tentatively TRBD1 or TRBD2 (5 bases each). This CDR3 is 16 amino acids long. CDR1 LGHNA and CDR2 YSLEER come from the germline V gene. V lost 0 bases to trimming and J lost 3 bases, with 15 bases between them. The CDR3 is CASSQDRWDAGYEQYF. For the CDR3, the DNA is TGCGCCAGCAGCCAAGATCGCTGGGACGCTGGCTACGAGCAGTACTTC.

The V call is TRBV4-3, the J call TRBJ2-1, with a tentative D call TRBD1 (6 bases). The J call may be incorrect, as the DNA end agrees better with TRBJ2-7. The CDR3 spans 16 residues. Germline-derived CDR1 and CDR2 are LGHNA and YSLEER. The CDR3 nucleotides are TGCGCCAGCAGCCAATACGAGACAGGAGCCTACAATGAGCAGTACTTC. Translated: CASSQYETGAYNEQYF.

This clonotype was observed a handful of times. The rearrangement links TRBV7-9 to TRBJ1-1; D unclear. The CDR3 length is 15 residues. The V gene's germline CDR1 is SEHNR and CDR2 FQNEAQ (reference sequence). V lost 2 bases, J lost 2 bases, and 12 bases lay in between. The CDR3: CASSLLAPTNTEAFF. CDR3 nucleotide sequence: TGTGCCAGCAGCTTACTTGCTCCGACAAACACTGAAGCTTTCTTT.